These T cell receptor beta chains were read from a single sample in a study of OX40 agonist ivuxolimab in advanced cancers. Repertoires were generated with immunoSEQ multiplex PCR, while TCRdb's copy carries only in-frame clones and drops some. Found here are about 70,000 clones, 80% to 95% of them singletons; the top ten hold 6% to 8.5%. This specimen was CD4+ or CD8+ T cells sorted from blood, taken in a trial of the OX40 agonist ivuxolimab. These receptors all stem from an adult with an advanced solid tumor such as melanoma, head and neck, liver or kidney cancer. The CDR3 runs from the conserved cysteine through the conserved F or W. A D gene is named only where the DNA matches it firmly. The size entry is marked missing in some rows and otherwise reads once, few, many or a size class.

clone_size | j_call | d_call | v_call | cdr3_nt | cdr3_aa
- | TRBJ2-2 | - | TRBV10-1 | TGCGCCAGCAGACAGGGCAACACCGGGGAGCTGTTTTTT | CASRQGNTGELFF
- | TRBJ1-1 | - | TRBV5-6 | TGTGCCAGCAGCTTGGACAGCGAAGCTTTCTTT | CASSLDSEAFF
- | TRBJ2-1 | - | TRBV4-1 | TGCGCCAGCAGCCAAGAGGCAGGTTACAATGAGCAGTTCTTC | CASSQEAGYNEQFF
- | TRBJ2-1 | TRBD2 | TRBV2 | TGTGCCAACACACCGGGACTAGCGGGGTACAATGAGCAGTTCTTC | CANTPGLAGYNEQFF
once | TRBJ2-2 | TRBD2 | TRBV9 | TGTGCCAGCAGCGCCCCCCCTCGTGAGCGGGGGACCTCGAACACCGGGGAGCTGTTTTTT | CASSAPPRERGTSNTGELFF
once | TRBJ1-4 | - | TRBV19 | TGTGCCAGTAGTATAGGGGCCCCAACTAATGAAAAACTGTTTTTT | CASSIGAPTNEKLFF
few | TRBJ2-2 | - | TRBV5-6 | TGTGCCAGCAGCTTGGTTTCTGGGGAGCTGTTTTTT | CASSLVSGELFF
- | TRBJ2-1 | - | TRBV7-3 | TGTGCCAGCGGGAGAGGGGTGGGCTCCTACAATGAGCAGTTCTTC | CASGRGVGSYNEQFF
- | TRBJ2-3 | - | TRBV9 | TGTGCCAGCAGCCTGAGTGGGGTCAGCACAGATACGCAGTATTTT | CASSLSGVSTDTQYF
- | TRBJ1-1 | TRBD1 | TRBV4-2 | TGTGCCAGCAGCCATCCCGGACAGGTTGAAGCTTTCTTT | CASSHPGQVEAFF
- | TRBJ2-7 | - | TRBV4-1 | TGCGCCAGCAGCCAAGTAGCGGACGTCACCTACGAGCAGTACTTC | CASSQVADVTYEQYF
once | TRBJ2-1 | - | TRBV18 | TGTGCCAGCTCACCAAAATTGGGAAACAATGAGCAGTTCTTC | CASSPKLGNNEQFF
- | TRBJ2-5 | TRBD2 | TRBV7-2 | TGTGCCAGCAGCTTAGGGCAGCGGGGGGCGGAAGAGACCCAGTACTTC | CASSLGQRGAEETQYF
few | TRBJ1-1 | TRBD1 | TRBV6-5 | TGTGCCAGCAGCCTCGACAGGGGGTACACTGAAGCTTTCTTT | CASSLDRGYTEAFF
- | TRBJ1-1 | TRBD1 | TRBV29-1 | TGCAGCGTATCGGGACAGCCTGAAGCTTTCTTT | CSVSGQPEAFF
- | TRBJ1-1 | - | TRBV5-6 | TGTGCCAGCAGGGACGGGACGGTCGGTGCTGAAGCTTTCTTT | CASRDGTVGAEAFF